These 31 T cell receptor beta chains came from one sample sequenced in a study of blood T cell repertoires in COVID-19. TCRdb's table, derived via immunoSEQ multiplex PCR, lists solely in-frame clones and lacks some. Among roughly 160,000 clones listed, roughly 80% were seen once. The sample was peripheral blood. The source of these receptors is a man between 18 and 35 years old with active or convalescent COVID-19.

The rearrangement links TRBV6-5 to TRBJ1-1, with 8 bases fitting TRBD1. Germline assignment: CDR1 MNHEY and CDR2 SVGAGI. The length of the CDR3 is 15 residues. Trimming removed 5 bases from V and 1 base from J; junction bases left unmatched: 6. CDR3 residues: CASSTRQGPNTEAFF. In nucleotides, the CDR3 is TGTGCCAGCAGTACCAGACAGGGGCCGAACACTGAAGCTTTCTTT.

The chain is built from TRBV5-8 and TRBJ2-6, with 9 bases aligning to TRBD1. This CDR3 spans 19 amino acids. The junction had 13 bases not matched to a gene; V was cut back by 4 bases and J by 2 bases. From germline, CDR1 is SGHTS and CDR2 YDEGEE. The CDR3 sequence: CASSPWTGATGAGANVLTF. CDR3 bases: TGTGCCAGCAGCCCGTGGACAGGGGCTACGGGAGCTGGGGCCAACGTCCTGACTTTC. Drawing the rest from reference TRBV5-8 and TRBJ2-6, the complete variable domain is EAGVTQSPTHLIKTRGQQATLRCSPISGHTSVYWYQQALGLGLQFLLWYDEGEERNRGNFPPRFSGRQFPNYSSELNVNALELEDSALYLCASSPWTGATGAGANVLTFGAGSRLTVL.

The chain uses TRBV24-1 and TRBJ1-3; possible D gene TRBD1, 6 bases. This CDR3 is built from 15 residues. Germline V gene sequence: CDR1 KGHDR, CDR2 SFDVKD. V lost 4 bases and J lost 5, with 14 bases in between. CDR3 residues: CATSEDRDTRNTIYF. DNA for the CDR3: TGTGCCACCAGTGAGGACCGGGACACAAGAAACACCATATATTTT.

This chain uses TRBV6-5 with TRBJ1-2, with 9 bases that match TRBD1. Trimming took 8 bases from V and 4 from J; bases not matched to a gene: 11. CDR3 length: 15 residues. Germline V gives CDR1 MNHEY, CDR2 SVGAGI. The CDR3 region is CASSRTGEDVYGYTF. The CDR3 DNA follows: TGTGCCAGCTCCCGGACAGGGGAGGATGTCTATGGCTACACCTTC.

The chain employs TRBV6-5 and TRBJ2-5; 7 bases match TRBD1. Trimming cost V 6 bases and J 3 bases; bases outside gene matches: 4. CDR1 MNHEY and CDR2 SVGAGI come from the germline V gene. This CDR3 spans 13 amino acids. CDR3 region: CASRSDREETQYF. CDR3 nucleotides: TGTGCCAGCAGATCAGACAGGGAAGAGACCCAGTACTTC.

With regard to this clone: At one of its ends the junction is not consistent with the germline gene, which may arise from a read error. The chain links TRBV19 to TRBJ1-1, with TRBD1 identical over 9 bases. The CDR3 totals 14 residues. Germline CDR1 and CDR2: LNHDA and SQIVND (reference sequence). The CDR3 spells CASRWDRANSEAFF. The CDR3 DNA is TGTGCCAGTAGATGGGACAGGGCGAACTCTGAAGCTTTCTTT. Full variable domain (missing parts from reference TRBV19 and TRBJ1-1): DGGITQSPKYLFRKEGQNVTLSCEQNLNHDAMYWYRQDPGQGLRLIYYSQIVNDFQKGDIAEGYSVSREKKESFPLTVTSAQKNPTAFYLCASRWDRANSEAFFGQGTRLTVV.

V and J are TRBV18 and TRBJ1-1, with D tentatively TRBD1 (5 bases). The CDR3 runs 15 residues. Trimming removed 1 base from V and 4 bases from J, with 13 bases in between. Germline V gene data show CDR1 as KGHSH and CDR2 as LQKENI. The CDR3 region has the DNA TGTGCCAGCTCACCACTTTTGGGGGGATCCACTGAAGCTTTCTTT. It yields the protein CASSPLLGGSTEAFF.

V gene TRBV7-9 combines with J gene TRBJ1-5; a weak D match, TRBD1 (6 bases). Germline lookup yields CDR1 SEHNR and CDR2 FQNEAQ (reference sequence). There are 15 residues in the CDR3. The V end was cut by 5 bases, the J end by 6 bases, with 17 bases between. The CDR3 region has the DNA TGTGCCAGCAGCCCTAGCCAGGGGCCTTTTCAGCCCCAGCATTTT. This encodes CASSPSQGPFQPQHF.

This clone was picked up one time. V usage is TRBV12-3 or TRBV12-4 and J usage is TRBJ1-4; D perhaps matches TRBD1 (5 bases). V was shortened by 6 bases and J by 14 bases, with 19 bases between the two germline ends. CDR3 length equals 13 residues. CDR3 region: CASRIGAQGILFF. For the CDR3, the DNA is TGTGCCAGCAGGATTGGGGCCCAGGGTATCCTGTTTTTT.

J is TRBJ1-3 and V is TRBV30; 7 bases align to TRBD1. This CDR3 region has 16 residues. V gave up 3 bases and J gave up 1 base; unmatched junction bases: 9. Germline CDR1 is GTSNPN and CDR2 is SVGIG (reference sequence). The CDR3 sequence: CAWRPQGSVSGNTIYF. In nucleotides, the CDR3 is TGTGCCTGGAGGCCACAGGGGAGCGTATCTGGAAACACCATATATTTT. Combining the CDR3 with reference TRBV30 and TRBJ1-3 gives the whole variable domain SQTIHQWPATLVQPVGSPLSLECTVEGTSNPNLYWYRQAAGRGLQLLFYSVGIGQISSEVPQNLSASRPQDRQFILSSKKLLLSDSGFYLCAWRPQGSVSGNTIYFGEGSWLTVV.

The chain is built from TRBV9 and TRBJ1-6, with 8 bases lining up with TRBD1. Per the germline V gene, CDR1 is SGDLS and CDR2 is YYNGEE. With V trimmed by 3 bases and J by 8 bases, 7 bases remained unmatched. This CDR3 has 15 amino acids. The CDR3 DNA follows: TGTGCCAGCAGCGAGACAGGGGCTGGTTATTCACCCCTCCACTTT. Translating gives CASSETGAGYSPLHF.

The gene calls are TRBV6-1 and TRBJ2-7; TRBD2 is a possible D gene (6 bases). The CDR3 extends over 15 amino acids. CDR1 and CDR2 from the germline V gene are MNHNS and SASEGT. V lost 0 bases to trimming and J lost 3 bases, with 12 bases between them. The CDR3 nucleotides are TGTGCCAGCAGTGAAGCGGTACGGGGGTACTACGAGCAGTACTTC. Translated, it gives CASSEAVRGYYEQYF.

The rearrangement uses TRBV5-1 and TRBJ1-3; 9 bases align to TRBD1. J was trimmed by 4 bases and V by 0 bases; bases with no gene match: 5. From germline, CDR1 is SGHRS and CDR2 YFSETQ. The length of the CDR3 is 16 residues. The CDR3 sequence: CASSLVGTGSGNTIYF. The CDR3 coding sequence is TGCGCCAGCAGCTTGGTAGGGACAGGGAGCGGAAACACCATATATTTT.

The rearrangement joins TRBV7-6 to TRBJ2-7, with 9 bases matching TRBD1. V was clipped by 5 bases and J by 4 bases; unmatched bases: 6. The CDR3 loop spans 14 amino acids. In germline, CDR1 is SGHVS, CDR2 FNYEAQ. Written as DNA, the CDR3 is TGTGCCAGCAGCCCGGGACAGGGTGGGTACGAGCAGTACTTC. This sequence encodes CASSPGQGGYEQYF. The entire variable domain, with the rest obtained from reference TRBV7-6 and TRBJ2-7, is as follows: GAGVSQSPRYKVTKRGQDVALRCDPISGHVSLYWYRQALGQGPEFLTYFNYEAQQDKSGLPNDRFSAERPEGSISTLTIQRTEQRDSAMYRCASSPGQGGYEQYFGPGTRLTVT.

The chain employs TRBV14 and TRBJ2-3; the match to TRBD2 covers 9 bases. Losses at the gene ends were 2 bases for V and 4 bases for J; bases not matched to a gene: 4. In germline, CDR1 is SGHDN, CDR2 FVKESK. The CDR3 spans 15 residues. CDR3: CASSQRGGAADTQYF. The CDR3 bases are TGTGCCAGCAGCCAACGCGGGGGGGCCGCAGATACGCAGTATTTT.

CDR3 sequence: CASSFPLGAYYGYTF. The CDR3 nucleotides read TGTGCCAGCAGCTTTCCATTGGGGGCTTACTATGGCTACACCTTC. The chain has TRBV7-2 and TRBJ1-2; TRBD1 is a possible D gene (6 bases). Germline values: CDR1 SGHTA, CDR2 FQGNSA. Trimming removed 3 bases from V and 3 bases from J, with 14 bases in between. The CDR3 has 15 residues.

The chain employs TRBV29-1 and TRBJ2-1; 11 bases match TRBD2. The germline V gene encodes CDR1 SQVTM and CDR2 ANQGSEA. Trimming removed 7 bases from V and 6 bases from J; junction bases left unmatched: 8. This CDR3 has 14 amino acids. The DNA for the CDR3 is TGCAGCGCTTCGCTAGCGGGAGGTATCAATGAGCAGTTCTTC. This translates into CSASLAGGINEQFF.

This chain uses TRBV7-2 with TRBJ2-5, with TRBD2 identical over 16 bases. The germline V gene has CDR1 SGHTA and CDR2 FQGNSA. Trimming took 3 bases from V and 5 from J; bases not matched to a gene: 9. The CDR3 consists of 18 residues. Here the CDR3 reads CASSFYAGTSGRAETQYF. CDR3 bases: TGTGCCAGCAGCTTCTATGCCGGGACTAGCGGGAGGGCCGAGACCCAGTACTTC.

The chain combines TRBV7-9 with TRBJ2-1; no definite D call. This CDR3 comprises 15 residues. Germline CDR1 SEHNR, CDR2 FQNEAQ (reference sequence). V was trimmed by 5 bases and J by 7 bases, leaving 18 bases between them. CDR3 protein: CASSPGLDGSNEQFF. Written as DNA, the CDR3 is TGTGCCAGCAGCCCTGGTCTAGACGGGTCTAATGAGCAGTTCTTC. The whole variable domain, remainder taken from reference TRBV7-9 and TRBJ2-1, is DTGVSQNPRHKITKRGQNVTFRCDPISEHNRLYWYRQTLGQGPEFLTYFQNEAQLEKSRLLSDRFSAERPKGSFSTLEIQRTEQGDSAMYLCASSPGLDGSNEQFFGPGTRLTVL.

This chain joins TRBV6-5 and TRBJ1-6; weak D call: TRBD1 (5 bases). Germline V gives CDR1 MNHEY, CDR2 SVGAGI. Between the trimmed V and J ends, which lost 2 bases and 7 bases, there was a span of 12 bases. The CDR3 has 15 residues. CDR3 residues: CASSYIQGGNSPLHF. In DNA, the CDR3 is TGTGCCAGCAGTTACATCCAGGGAGGGAATTCACCCCTCCACTTT.

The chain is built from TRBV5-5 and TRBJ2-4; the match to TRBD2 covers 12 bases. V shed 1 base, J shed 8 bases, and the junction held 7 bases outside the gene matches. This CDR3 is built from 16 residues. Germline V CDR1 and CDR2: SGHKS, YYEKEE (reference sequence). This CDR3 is CASSLTSGGNWDIQYF. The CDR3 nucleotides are TGTGCCAGCAGCTTGACTAGCGGGGGGAATTGGGACATTCAGTACTTC.

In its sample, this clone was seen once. CDR3 nucleotide sequence: TGTGCCAGCAGCTTGGCCCCCCTAGCGGGGGGGGGTACCGGGGAGCTGTTTTTT. Translating gives CASSLAPLAGGGTGELFF. The genes are TRBV5-5 and TRBJ2-2; 12 bases align to TRBD2. The germline gives CDR1 SGHKS, CDR2 YYEKEE (reference sequence). J gave up 5 bases and V 0 bases, and 8 bases lay outside the gene matches. This CDR3 has 18 residues.

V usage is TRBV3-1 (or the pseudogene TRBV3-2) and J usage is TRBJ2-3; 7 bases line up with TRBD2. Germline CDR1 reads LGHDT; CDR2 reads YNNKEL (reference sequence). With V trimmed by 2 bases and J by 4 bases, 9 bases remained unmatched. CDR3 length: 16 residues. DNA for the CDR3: TGTGCCAGCAGCCAACCCCGGGGCGGGAGCGCAGATACGCAGTATTTT. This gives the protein CASSQPRGGSADTQYF.

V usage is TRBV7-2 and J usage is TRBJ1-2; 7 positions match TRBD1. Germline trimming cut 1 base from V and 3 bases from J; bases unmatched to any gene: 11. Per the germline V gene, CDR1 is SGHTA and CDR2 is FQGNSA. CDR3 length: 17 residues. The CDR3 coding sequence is TGTGCCAGCAGCTTAGAGGCGGCAGGGGGTAGTTACTATGGCTACACCTTC. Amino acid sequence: CASSLEAAGGSYYGYTF. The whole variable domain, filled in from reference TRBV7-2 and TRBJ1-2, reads GAGVSQSPSNKVTEKGKDVELRCDPISGHTALYWYRQSLGQGLEFLIYFQGNSAPDKSGLPSDRFSAERTGGSVSTLTIQRTQQEDSAVYLCASSLEAAGGSYYGYTFGSGTRLTVV.

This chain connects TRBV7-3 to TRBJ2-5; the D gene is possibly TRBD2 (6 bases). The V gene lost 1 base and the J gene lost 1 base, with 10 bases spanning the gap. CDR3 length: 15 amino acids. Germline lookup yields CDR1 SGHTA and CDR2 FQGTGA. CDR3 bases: TGTGCCAGCAGCTTAAGGGCGGGATCCCAAGAGACCCAGTACTTC. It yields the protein CASSLRAGSQETQYF.

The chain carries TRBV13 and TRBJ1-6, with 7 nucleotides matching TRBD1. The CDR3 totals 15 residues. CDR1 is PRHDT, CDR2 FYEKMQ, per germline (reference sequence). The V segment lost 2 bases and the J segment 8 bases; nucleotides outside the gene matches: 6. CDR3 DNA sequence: TGTGCCAGCAGCTTACGGGTCAGGGGGGATTCACCCCTCCACTTT. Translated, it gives CASSLRVRGDSPLHF. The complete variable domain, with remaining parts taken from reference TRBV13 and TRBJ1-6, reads AAGVIQSPRHLIKEKRETATLKCYPIPRHDTVYWYQQGPGQDPQFLISFYEKMQSDKGSIPDRFSAQQFSDYHSELNMSSLELGDSALYFCASSLRVRGDSPLHFGNGTRLTVT.

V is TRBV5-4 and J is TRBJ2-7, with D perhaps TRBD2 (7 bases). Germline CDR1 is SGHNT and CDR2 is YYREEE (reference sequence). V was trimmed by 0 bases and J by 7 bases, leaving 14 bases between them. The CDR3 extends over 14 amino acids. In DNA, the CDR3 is TGTGCCAGCAGCTTGGTGGGGGGGGCCCGGGAGCAGTACTTC. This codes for CASSLVGGAREQYF.

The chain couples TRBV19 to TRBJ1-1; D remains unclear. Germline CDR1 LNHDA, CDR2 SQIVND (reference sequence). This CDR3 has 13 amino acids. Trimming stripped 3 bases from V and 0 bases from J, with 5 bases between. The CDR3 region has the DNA TGTGCCAGTAGTATCTCAGTGAACACTGAAGCTTTCTTT. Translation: CASSISVNTEAFF.

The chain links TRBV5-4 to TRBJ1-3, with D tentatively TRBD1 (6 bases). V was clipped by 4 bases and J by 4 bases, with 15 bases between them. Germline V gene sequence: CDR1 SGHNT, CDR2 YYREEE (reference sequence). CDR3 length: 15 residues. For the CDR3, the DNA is TGTGCCAGCAGCCAAAACACAGGGCCCGGAAACACCATATATTTT. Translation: CASSQNTGPGNTIYF.

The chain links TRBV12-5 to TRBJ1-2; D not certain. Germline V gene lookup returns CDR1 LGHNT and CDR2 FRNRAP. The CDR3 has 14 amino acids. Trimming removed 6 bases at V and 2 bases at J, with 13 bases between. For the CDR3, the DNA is TGTGCTAGTGGGCCCGGAGGGCTCAACTATGGCTACACCTTC. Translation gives CASGPGGLNYGYTF.

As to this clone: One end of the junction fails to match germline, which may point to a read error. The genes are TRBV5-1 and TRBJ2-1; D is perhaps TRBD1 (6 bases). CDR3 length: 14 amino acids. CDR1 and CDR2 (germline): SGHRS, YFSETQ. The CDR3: CASSLVTGHNEQFF. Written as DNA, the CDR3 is TGCGCCAGCAGTTTGGTGACAGGACACAATGAGCAGTTCTTC.